The 11 T cell receptor beta chains in this list originate from one sample, sequenced in a study. One entry per CDR3 protein, called by TCRdb with MiXCR from the RT-PCR reads. The sample includes about 680,000 distinct CDR3 sequences, approximately 15% seen only once; the top ten take 3% to 4.5%. Sequencing was carried out using memory CD4+ T cells from blood. These receptors originate from a female donor in good health, serving as a healthy control.

This clonotype was counted at least ten times. The chain couples TRBV5-1 to TRBJ2-7; a possible D gene is TRBD1 (6 bases). The CDR3 runs to 14 residues. Per germline, CDR1 SGHRS and CDR2 YFSETQ. V lost 3 bases, J lost 0 bases, and 10 bases lay in between. CDR3 region: CASSSGTSSYEQYF. The CDR3 region has the DNA TGCGCCAGCAGCTCCGGGACATCCTCCTACGAGCAGTACTTC.

The chain's CDR3 is CASSLSGATVYGYTF. The CDR3 DNA follows: TGTGCCAGCAGCTTATCAGGGGCCACCGTCTATGGCTACACCTTC. This sequence joins TRBV7-2 and TRBJ1-2; D perhaps matches TRBD1 (6 bases). The germline CDR1 and CDR2 sequences are SGHTA and FQGNSA. Trimming took 2 bases from V and 4 from J, leaving 14 bases between them. The CDR3 length is 15 residues.

J is TRBJ2-5 and V is TRBV28; 7 nucleotides match TRBD1. This CDR3 region has 16 residues. Germline CDR1 and CDR2: MDHEN and SYDVKM. Trimming removed 4 bases from V and 5 bases from J; junction bases left unmatched: 13. The CDR3 reads CASSSMYRGRGETQYF. For the CDR3, the DNA is TGTGCCAGCAGTTCCATGTACAGGGGAAGAGGGGAGACCCAGTACTTC.

This clonotype was observed a few times. The chain joins TRBV5-1 to TRBJ2-7, with D possibly matching TRBD1 (6 bases). In germline, CDR1 is SGHRS, CDR2 YFSETQ. V was cut by 4 bases and J by 0 bases, with 14 bases left in between. The CDR3 extends over 15 amino acids. CDR3 nucleotides: TGCGCCAGCAGCGCCACCGGGACATTCTCCTACGAGCAGTACTTC. It specifies CASSATGTFSYEQYF.

This chain joins TRBV27 and TRBJ1-1; tentative D call: TRBD1 (5 bases). With 5 bases removed from V and 3 bases from J, the gap between germline ends came to 10 bases. The CDR3 has 13 amino acids. CDR1 and CDR2 from the germline V gene are MNHEY and SMNVEV (reference sequence). As DNA, the CDR3 is TGTGCCAGCAGTACTTGGGGGGACACTGAAGCTTTCTTT. Translating gives CASSTWGDTEAFF.

The chain combines TRBV7-2 with TRBJ1-3; D gene ambiguous. Germline CDR1 SGHTA, CDR2 FQGNSA. V gave up 1 base and J gave up 4 bases, with 8 bases separating them. This CDR3 region has 14 residues. CDR3 in amino acids: CASSLGVLGNTIYF. CDR3 DNA: TGTGCCAGCAGCTTAGGGGTCTTAGGAAACACCATATATTTT. The whole variable domain, filled in from reference TRBV7-2 and TRBJ1-3, reads GAGVSQSPSNKVTEKGKDVELRCDPISGHTALYWYRQSLGQGLEFLIYFQGNSAPDKSGLPSDRFSAERTGGSVSTLTIQRTQQEDSAVYLCASSLGVLGNTIYFGEGSWLTVV.

This chain connects TRBV5-1 to TRBJ2-7; D unclear. CDR3 size: 14 residues. Germline CDR1 reads SGHRS; CDR2 reads YFSETQ. The V and J ends lost 4 bases and 5 bases respectively, with 16 bases between them. CDR3 in DNA: TGCGCCAGCAGCCCCCCTCAACGATCCCACGAGCAGTACTTC. It encodes CASSPPQRSHEQYF.

This rearrangement joins TRBV11-3 to TRBJ2-5; D remains ambiguous. The CDR3 length is 14 residues. With 2 bases removed from V and 4 bases from J, the gap between germline ends came to 11 bases. Germline CDR1 reads SGHNT; CDR2 reads YENEEA. The CDR3 bases are TGTGCCAGCAGCTTAAACGCACTATCAGAGACCCAGTACTTC. Translated: CASSLNALSETQYF. Complete variable domain (other parts from reference TRBV11-3 and TRBJ2-5): EAGVVQSPRYKIIEKKQPVAFWCNPISGHNTLYWYLQNLGQGPELLIRYENEEAVDDSQLPKDRFSAERLKGVDSTLKIQPAELGDSAVYLCASSLNALSETQYFGPGTRLLVL.

J is TRBJ2-7 and V is TRBV12-3 or TRBV12-4, with a weak D call TRBD1 (5 bases). V gave up 4 bases and J gave up 6 bases, with 16 bases separating them. The CDR3 extends over 14 amino acids. CDR3 sequence: CASSSRQHVGEQYF. The DNA for the CDR3 is TGTGCCAGCAGTTCCCGACAGCACGTGGGCGAGCAGTACTTC.

Only a few counts were recorded for this clonotype. The chain is built from TRBV7-9 and TRBJ1-4, with D unresolved. Germline V gene lookup returns CDR1 SEHNR and CDR2 FQNEAQ (reference sequence). The V and J ends lost 5 bases and 3 bases respectively, with 10 bases between them. CDR3 length equals 14 residues. The CDR3 sequence is CASSPKGPNEKLFF. CDR3 sequence (DNA): TGTGCCAGCAGCCCCAAGGGCCCTAATGAAAAACTGTTTTTT.

The sample holds a few counts of this clonotype. The chain has TRBV7-8 and TRBJ1-6; the match to TRBD1 covers 8 bases. Germline V CDR1 and CDR2: SGHVS, FQNEAQ. The CDR3 sequence is 16 residues long. Unmatched junction bases numbered 6, after V lost 2 bases and J lost 6 bases. The chain's CDR3 is CASSLYRGSLNSPLHF. The DNA of the CDR3 is TGTGCCAGCAGCTTATACAGGGGGTCCCTTAATTCACCCCTCCACTTT.